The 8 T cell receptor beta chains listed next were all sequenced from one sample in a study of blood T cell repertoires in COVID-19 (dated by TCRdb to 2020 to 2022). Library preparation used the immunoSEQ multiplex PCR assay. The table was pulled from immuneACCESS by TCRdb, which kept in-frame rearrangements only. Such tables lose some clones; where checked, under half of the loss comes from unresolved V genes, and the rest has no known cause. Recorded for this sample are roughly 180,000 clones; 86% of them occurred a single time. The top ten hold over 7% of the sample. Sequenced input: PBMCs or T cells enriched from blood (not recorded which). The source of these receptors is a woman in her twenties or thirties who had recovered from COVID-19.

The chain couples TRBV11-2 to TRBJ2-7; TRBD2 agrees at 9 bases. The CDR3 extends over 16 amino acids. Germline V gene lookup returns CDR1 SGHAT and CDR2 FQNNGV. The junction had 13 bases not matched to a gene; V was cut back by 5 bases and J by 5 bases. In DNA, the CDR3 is TGTGCCAGCAGCCTTCTCCGACTAGCGGTAAACGACGAGCAGTACTTC. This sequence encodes CASSLLRLAVNDEQYF.

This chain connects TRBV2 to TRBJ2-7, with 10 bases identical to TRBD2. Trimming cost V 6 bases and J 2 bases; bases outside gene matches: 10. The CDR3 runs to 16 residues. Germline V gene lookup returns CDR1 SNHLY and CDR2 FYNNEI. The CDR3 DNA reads TGTGCCAGCAGCGAGCAGCCTAGCGGGAGTACCTACGAGCAGTACTTC. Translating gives CASSEQPSGSTYEQYF.

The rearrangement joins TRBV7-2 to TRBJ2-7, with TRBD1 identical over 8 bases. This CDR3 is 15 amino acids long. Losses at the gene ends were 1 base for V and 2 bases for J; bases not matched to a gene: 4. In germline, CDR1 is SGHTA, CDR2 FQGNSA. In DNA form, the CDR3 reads TGTGCCAGCAGCTTAGTGGTGGGACAGGCCTACGAGCAGTACTTC. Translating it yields CASSLVVGQAYEQYF.

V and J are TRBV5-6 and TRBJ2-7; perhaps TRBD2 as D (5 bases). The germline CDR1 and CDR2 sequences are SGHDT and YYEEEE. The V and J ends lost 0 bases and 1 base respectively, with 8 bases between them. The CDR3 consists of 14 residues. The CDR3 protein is CASSLVPGSYEQYF. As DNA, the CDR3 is TGTGCCAGCAGCTTGGTCCCGGGATCCTACGAGCAGTACTTC. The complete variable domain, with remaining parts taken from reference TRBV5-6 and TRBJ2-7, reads DAGVTQSPTHLIKTRGQQVTLRCSPKSGHDTVSWYQQALGQGPQFIFQYYEEEERQRGNFPDRFSGHQFPNYSSELNVNALLLGDSALYLCASSLVPGSYEQYFGPGTRLTVT.

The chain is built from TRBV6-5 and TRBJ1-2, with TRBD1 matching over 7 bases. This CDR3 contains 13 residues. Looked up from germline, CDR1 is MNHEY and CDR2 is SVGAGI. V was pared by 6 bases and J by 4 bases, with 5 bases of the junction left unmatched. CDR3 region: CASSSDRSYGYTF. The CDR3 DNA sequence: TGTGCCAGCAGCTCGGACAGGTCCTATGGCTACACCTTC.

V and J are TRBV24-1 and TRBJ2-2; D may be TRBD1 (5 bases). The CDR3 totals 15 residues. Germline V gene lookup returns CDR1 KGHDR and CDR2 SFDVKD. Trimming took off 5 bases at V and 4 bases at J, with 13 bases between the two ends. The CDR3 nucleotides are TGTGCCACCAGTGGGACAAGAAGGAGCACCGGGGAGCTGTTTTTT. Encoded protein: CATSGTRRSTGELFF.

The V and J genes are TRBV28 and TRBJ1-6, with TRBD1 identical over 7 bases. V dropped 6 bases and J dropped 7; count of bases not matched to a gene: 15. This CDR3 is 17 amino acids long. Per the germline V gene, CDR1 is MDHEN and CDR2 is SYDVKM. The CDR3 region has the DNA TGTGCCAGCAGCACGGGGTGGGACAGTCCTCGAAATTCACCCCTCCACTTT. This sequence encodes CASSTGWDSPRNSPLHF.

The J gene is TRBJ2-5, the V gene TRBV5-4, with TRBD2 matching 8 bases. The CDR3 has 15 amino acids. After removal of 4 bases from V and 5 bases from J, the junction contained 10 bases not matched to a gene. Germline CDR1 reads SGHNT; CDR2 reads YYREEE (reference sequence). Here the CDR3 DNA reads TGTGCCAGCAGCGCGAACCTAGCGGGCGGCGAGACCCAGTACTTC. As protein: CASSANLAGGETQYF. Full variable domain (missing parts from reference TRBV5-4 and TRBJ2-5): ETGVTQSPTHLIKTRGQQVTLRCSSQSGHNTVSWYQQALGQGPQFIFQYYREEENGRGNFPPRFSGLQFPNYSSELNVNALELDDSALYLCASSANLAGGETQYFGPGTRLLVL.